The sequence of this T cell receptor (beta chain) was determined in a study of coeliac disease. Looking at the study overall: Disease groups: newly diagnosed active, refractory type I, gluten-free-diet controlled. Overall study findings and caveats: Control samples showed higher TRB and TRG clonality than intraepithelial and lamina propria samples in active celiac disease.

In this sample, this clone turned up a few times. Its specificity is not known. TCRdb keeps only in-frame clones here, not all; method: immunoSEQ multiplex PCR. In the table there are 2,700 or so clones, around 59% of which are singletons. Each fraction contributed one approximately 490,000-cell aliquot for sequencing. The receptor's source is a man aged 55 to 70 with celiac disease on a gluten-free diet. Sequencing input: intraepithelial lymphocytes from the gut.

CDR3 bases: TGTGCCAGCAGTCCTGAGGCGAGTCCTTGGACGGGGGGCTACACCTTC. As protein: CASSPEASPWTGGYTF. The chain is built from TRBV5-4 and TRBJ1-2; the D is unclear. This CDR3 is built from 16 residues. V lost 5 bases and J lost 8, with 25 bases in between. CDR1 is SGHNT and CDR2 is YYREEE in the germline V gene (reference sequence).